The T cell receptor beta chain under discussion was sequenced for a study of T cells in localized non-small cell lung cancer. Here immunoSEQ multiplex PCR was the method, and the copy in TCRdb shows in-frame clones only, minus some. Of around 83,000 clones in the sample, around 80% are singletons; the top ten hold roughly a fifth. Whole-study results and caveats: Uninvolved adjacent lung had the highest recorded T cell clonality, with tumor below it. In adjacent lung, a median around 55 of the top 100 tumor clones were found.

Notes on this clone: Its antigen is still unknown.

This CDR3 comprises 14 residues. The V end was cut by 5 bases, the J end by 2 bases, with 13 bases between. The germline V gene has CDR1 SGHVS and CDR2 FQNEAQ. The chain links TRBV7-8 to TRBJ2-7; either TRBD1 or TRBD2 may supply D (5 bases each). Sequencing was performed on PBMCs, taken before any cancer treatment. The receptor was isolated from a man aged 40 to 70 with stage II squamous cell lung carcinoma. The CDR3: CASSRRDVAYEQYF. The CDR3 DNA reads as TGTGCCAGCAGCCGCCGGGACGTGGCCTACGAGCAGTACTTC.